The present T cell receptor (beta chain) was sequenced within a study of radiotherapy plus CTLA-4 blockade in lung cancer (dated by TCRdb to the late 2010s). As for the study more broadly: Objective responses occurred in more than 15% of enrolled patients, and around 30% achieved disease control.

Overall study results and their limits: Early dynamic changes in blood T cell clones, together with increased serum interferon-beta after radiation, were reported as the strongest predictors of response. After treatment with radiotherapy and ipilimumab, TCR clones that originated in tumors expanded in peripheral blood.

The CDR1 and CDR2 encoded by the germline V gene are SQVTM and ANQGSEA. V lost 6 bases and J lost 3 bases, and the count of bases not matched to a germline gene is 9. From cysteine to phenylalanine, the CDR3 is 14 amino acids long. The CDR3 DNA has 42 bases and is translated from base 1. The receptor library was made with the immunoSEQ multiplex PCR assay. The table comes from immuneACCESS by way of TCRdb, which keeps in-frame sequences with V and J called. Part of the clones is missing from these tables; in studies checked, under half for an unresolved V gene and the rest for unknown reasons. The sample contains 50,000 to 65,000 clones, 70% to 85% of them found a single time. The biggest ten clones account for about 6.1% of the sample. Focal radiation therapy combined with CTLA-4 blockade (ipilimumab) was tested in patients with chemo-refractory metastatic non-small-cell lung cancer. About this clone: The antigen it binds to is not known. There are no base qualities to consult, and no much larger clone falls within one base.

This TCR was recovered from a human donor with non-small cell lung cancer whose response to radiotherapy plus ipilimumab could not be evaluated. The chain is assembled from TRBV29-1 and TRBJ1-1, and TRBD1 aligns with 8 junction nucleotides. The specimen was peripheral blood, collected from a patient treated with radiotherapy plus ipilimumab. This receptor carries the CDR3 CSVDTQGGHTEAFF. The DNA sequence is TGCAGCGTGGATACACAGGGGGGCCACACTGAAGCTTTCTTT.